The next 21 T cell receptor beta chains were all read from a single sample in a study of shared T cell receptors in the human thymus. The data were produced by immunoSEQ multiplex PCR, yet TCRdb's version contains in-frame clones alone and is incomplete. This sample yields hundreds of thousands of clones, of which over 75% are seen a single time; about 0.01% belongs to the top ten. The same data also contributed to another study, on human thymus T cells.

The source material was thymocytes. The receptors come from a boy under two years old with a congenital heart defect.

This clone is a singleton in its sample. The CDR3 is CASSQELEDLADTQYF. DNA for the CDR3: TGTGCCAGCAGCCAAGAACTAGAAGATCTAGCAGATACGCAGTATTTT. The chain couples TRBV14 to TRBJ2-3, with D possibly being TRBD2 (5 bases). The V end was cut by 0 bases, the J end by 4 bases, with 14 bases between. There are 16 residues in the CDR3. Germline CDR1 reads SGHDN; CDR2 reads FVKESK.

This sequence joins TRBV4-1 and TRBJ2-7; D unclear. V was pared by 1 base and J by 1 base, with 14 bases between. The CDR3 is 16 residues long. Germline V gives CDR1 MGHRA, CDR2 YSYEKL. CDR3 sequence (DNA): TGCGCCAGCAGCCAAGTGGCGGATCATGGGTCCTACGAGCAGTACTTC. It is translated as CASSQVADHGSYEQYF.

This sequence joins TRBV30 and TRBJ2-5; 8 bases map to TRBD2. The J call may be in error: the DNA end matches TRBJ2-7 better. Per germline, CDR1 GTSNPN and CDR2 SVGIG (reference sequence). The CDR3 runs 15 residues. The CDR3 sequence: CASSSAGVRTYEQYF. The CDR3, as DNA: TGTGCCTCTTCTTCAGCGGGAGTAAGGACCTACGAGCAGTACTTC.

This chain joins TRBV15 and TRBJ2-1, with D maybe TRBD1 (5 bases). Germline loops: CDR1 LNHNV, CDR2 YYDKDF (reference sequence). The ends were cut back, 3 bases at V and 7 bases at J, with 13 bases in the middle. This CDR3 is built from 14 residues. CDR3: CATSRWQGGNEQFF. DNA of the CDR3: TGTGCCACCAGCAGGTGGCAGGGTGGGAATGAGCAGTTCTTC.

This chain uses TRBV7-3 with TRBJ2-1, with D hard to call. The CDR3 loop spans 14 amino acids. V lost 2 bases and J 6 bases, leaving 11 bases between the germline ends. Germline V lookup: CDR1 SGHTA, CDR2 FQGTGA. The CDR3 loop is CASSLSPLANEQFF. Here the CDR3 DNA reads TGTGCCAGCAGCTTATCCCCGTTAGCCAATGAGCAGTTCTTC.

The J gene is TRBJ2-5, the V gene TRBV29-1; TRBD2 aligns across 16 bases. CDR1 SQVTM and CDR2 ANQGSEA come from the germline V gene. The CDR3 consists of 14 residues. Losses at the gene ends were 7 bases for V and 5 bases for J; bases not matched to a gene: 4. The CDR3 bases are TGCAGCGCGGGACTAGCGGGAGGGAGCGAGACCCAGTACTTC. Translated, it gives CSAGLAGGSETQYF.

In its sample, this clone was seen once. The J gene is TRBJ2-7, the V gene TRBV9; TRBD2 matches at 9 bases. V trimming: 7 bases; J trimming: 4 bases; junction bases outside the gene matches: 33. Germline lookup yields CDR1 SGDLS and CDR2 YYNGEE. CDR3 length: 22 amino acids. The CDR3 loop reads CASSLQPGPRYSGRTIPYEQYF. The CDR3 DNA is TGTGCCAGCTCCCTCCAGCCGGGGCCCAGATACAGCGGGAGGACGATCCCGTACGAGCAGTACTTC.

A word on this clone: The junction and the germline gene differ at one end; a read error may be behind it. The V gene is TRBV7-7, the J gene TRBJ2-2, with TRBD1 identical over 7 bases. Germline V gene lookup returns CDR1 SSHAT and CDR2 FNYEAQ (reference sequence). The CDR3 length is 13 residues. Written as DNA, the CDR3 is TGTGCTAGCAGCTTACAGGGGTCCGGGGAGCTGTTTTTT. The encoded protein is CASSLQGSGELFF.

The CDR3 region is CASQYEQYF. The CDR3 coding sequence is TGTGCCAGCCAGTACGAGCAGTACTTC. This chain connects TRBV19 to TRBJ2-7; D ambiguous. The germline V and J ends were trimmed by 9 bases and 4 bases, with 4 bases remaining between them. This CDR3 has 9 residues. Germline-derived CDR1 and CDR2 are LNHDA and SQIVND (reference sequence).

The chain joins TRBV2 to TRBJ2-3, with TRBD2 as a possible D gene (7 bases). The CDR3 sequence is 16 residues long. Germline V gene sequence: CDR1 SNHLY, CDR2 FYNNEI. Trimming took off 5 bases at V and 1 base at J, with 16 bases between the two ends. In DNA form, the CDR3 reads TGTGCCAGCAGTTGGACTAGGGGGGTCCGCACAGATACGCAGTATTTT. Its protein is CASSWTRGVRTDTQYF.

V gene TRBV27 combines with J gene TRBJ1-2; D is undetermined. CDR1 is MNHEY and CDR2 is SMNVEV in the germline V gene (reference sequence). The CDR3 length is 11 residues. Trimming stripped 8 bases from V and 4 bases from J, with 8 bases between. The CDR3 DNA follows: TGTGCCAGCGCGGGCCTCTATGGCTACACCTTC. Protein product: CASAGLYGYTF.

The chain uses TRBV19 and TRBJ1-2; weak D call: TRBD1 (6 bases). Trimming took off 4 bases at V and 2 bases at J, with 14 bases between the two ends. The CDR3 is made up of 15 amino acids. Germline loops: CDR1 LNHDA, CDR2 SQIVND (reference sequence). The CDR3 reads CASSTETGSNYGYTF. The CDR3 DNA sequence: TGTGCCAGTAGTACCGAGACAGGATCCAACTATGGCTACACCTTC.

This sequence joins TRBV27 and TRBJ2-7; D possibly corresponds to TRBD1 (6 bases). This CDR3 has 12 residues. From germline, CDR1 is MNHEY and CDR2 SMNVEV (reference sequence). Trimming pared 6 bases from V and 7 bases from J, leaving 13 bases between. CDR3 sequence reads: CASRGGSREQYF. The CDR3 bases are TGTGCCAGCAGAGGGGGTTCGAGGGAGCAGTACTTC.

A single count supports this clone. This sequence joins TRBV6-5 and TRBJ2-5; D is unresolved. The CDR3 consists of 14 residues. Germline CDR1 MNHEY, CDR2 SVGAGI. Trimming shortened V by 6 bases and J by 4 bases, and 15 bases separated the two germline ends. The CDR3 loop is CASSLPGIGETQYF. CDR3 in DNA: TGTGCCAGCAGCCTCCCGGGTATCGGAGAGACCCAGTACTTC.

This chain uses TRBV5-1 with TRBJ2-5; 9 positions agree with TRBD1. Germline loops: CDR1 SGHRS, CDR2 YFSETQ. This CDR3 is built from 17 residues. The V gene end was trimmed by 0 bases and the J gene end by 0 bases; junction bases not matched to a gene: 6. CDR3 sequence reads: CASSLGQGGYYQETQYF. The CDR3 DNA reads as TGCGCCAGCAGCTTGGGACAGGGGGGATACTACCAAGAGACCCAGTACTTC.

The V call is TRBV19, the J call TRBJ1-1; 9 bases are shared with TRBD1. The length of the CDR3 is 17 residues. Unmatched junction bases numbered 11, after V lost 4 bases and J lost 2 bases. CDR1 is LNHDA, CDR2 SQIVND, per germline (reference sequence). The CDR3 sequence is CASSRARDRVSNTEAFF. The DNA of the CDR3 is TGTGCCAGTAGTAGGGCCCGGGACAGGGTCTCCAACACTGAAGCTTTCTTT.

The J gene is TRBJ2-7, the V gene TRBV28, with D possibly matching TRBD2 (5 bases). V was cut by 8 bases and J by 2 bases, with 16 bases left in between. This CDR3 has 14 residues. Germline V gene data show CDR1 as MDHEN and CDR2 as SYDVKM. CDR3 bases: TGTGCCAGCGGTGGGAGTCTCATGCCCTACGAGCAGTACTTC. Amino acids: CASGGSLMPYEQYF. The full variable domain, with the rest looked up from reference TRBV28 and TRBJ2-7, is DVKVTQSSRYLVKRTGEKVFLECVQDMDHENMFWYRQDPGLGLRLIYFSYDVKMKEKGDIPEGYSVSREKKERFSLILESASTNQTSMYLCASGGSLMPYEQYFGPGTRLTVT.

This sequence joins TRBV14 and TRBJ2-7; 7 bases align to TRBD1. The germline gives CDR1 SGHDN, CDR2 FVKESK. The CDR3 covers 14 residues. The ends lost 4 bases at V and 3 bases at J; junction bases unmatched: 6. CDR3 in DNA: TGTGCCAGCAGCCGGGACAGTCATCGCTACGAGCAGTACTTC. Its translation is CASSRDSHRYEQYF.

The chain is built from TRBV11-3 and TRBJ2-7; 14 nucleotides match TRBD2. The CDR3 has 19 amino acids. The V gene's germline CDR1 is SGHNT and CDR2 YENEEA. After removal of 5 bases from V and 1 base from J, the junction contained 13 bases not matched to a gene. The CDR3 nucleotides read TGTGCCAGCAGCCCTAGACTAGCGGGAGGGCTCCGCGAATCCTACGAGCAGTACTTC. Translation gives CASSPRLAGGLRESYEQYF.

The chain joins TRBV7-6 to TRBJ2-1, with 7 positions matching TRBD2. In germline, CDR1 is SGHVS, CDR2 FNYEAQ. V lost 5 bases and J lost 4; bases outside the gene matches: 11. This CDR3 contains 16 residues. The CDR3 DNA reads TGTGCCAGCAGCCCTTCGGCGGGAGCACTATACAATGAGCAGTTCTTC. It is translated as CASSPSAGALYNEQFF.

This clone was seen a few times. This chain joins TRBV19 and TRBJ1-3, with D unresolved. The CDR3 is 16 residues long. Trimming removed 3 bases from V and 0 bases from J, with 12 bases in between. Per the germline V gene, CDR1 is LNHDA and CDR2 is SQIVND (reference sequence). CDR3: CASSIVSKSSGNTIYF. As DNA, the CDR3 is TGTGCCAGTAGTATTGTTTCTAAGAGCTCTGGAAACACCATATATTTT. The full variable domain, its missing parts supplied by reference TRBV19 and TRBJ1-3, is DGGITQSPKYLFRKEGQNVTLSCEQNLNHDAMYWYRQDPGQGLRLIYYSQIVNDFQKGDIAEGYSVSREKKESFPLTVTSAQKNPTAFYLCASSIVSKSSGNTIYFGEGSWLTVV.